Presented here are 4 T cell receptor beta chains from one specimen sequenced in a study of T cell repertoires in cytomegalovirus infection. Each CDR3 protein gets one entry after TCRdb re-called the reads with MiXCR. The sample includes 250,000 to 350,000 distinct CDR3 sequences, about 23% of them seen just once. Specimen: PBMCs. Receptor source: a human donor in good health (CMV status not recorded). Some clones in this sample may be carry-over from other donors' samples.

The rearrangement uses TRBV28 and TRBJ2-3; 7 positions agree with TRBD2. CDR1 is MDHEN and CDR2 is SYDVKM in the germline V gene. After removal of 0 bases from V and 4 bases from J, the junction contained 4 bases not matched to a gene. This CDR3 has 15 residues. For the CDR3, the DNA is TGTGCCAGCAGTTTATGGCGGGAGCCGGCAGATACGCAGTATTTT. Protein: CASSLWREPADTQYF.

The rearrangement joins TRBV5-6 to TRBJ2-3; 8 bases align to TRBD1. The CDR3 extends over 15 amino acids. V lost 7 bases to trimming and J lost 0 bases; unmatched junction nucleotides: 7. Germline CDR1 reads SGHDT; CDR2 reads YYEEEE. The CDR3 is CASREGQDSTDTQYF. CDR3 nucleotides: TGTGCCAGCCGAGAGGGACAGGATAGCACAGATACGCAGTATTTT.

This sequence joins TRBV5-1 and TRBJ1-1, with a tentative D call TRBD1 (6 bases). In germline, CDR1 is SGHRS, CDR2 YFSETQ. This CDR3 comprises 14 residues. V lost 4 bases, J lost 7 bases, and 17 bases lay in between. The CDR3 region is CASSRGTGTNEAFF. The CDR3 DNA sequence: TGCGCCAGCAGCAGGGGGACGGGGACGAATGAAGCTTTCTTT.

This clonotype turned up a few times. The gene calls are TRBV2 and TRBJ2-7; 11 bases are shared with TRBD1. The CDR3 is 14 amino acids. V trimming: 6 bases; J trimming: 6 bases; junction bases outside the gene matches: 7. CDR1 and CDR2 from the germline V gene are SNHLY and FYNNEI. CDR3 in amino acids: CASSPGTGGSEQYF. CDR3 nucleotides: TGTGCCAGCAGCCCCGGGACAGGGGGTTCCGAGCAGTACTTC.